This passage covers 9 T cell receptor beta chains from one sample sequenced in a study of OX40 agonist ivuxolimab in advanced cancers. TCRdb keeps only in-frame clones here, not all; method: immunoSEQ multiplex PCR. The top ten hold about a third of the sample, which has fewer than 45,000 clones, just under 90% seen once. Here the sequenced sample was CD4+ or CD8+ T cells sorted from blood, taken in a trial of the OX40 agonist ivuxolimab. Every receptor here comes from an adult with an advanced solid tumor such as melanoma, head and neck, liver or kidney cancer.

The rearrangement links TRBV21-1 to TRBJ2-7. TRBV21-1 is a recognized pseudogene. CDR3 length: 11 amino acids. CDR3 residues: CASRISYEQYF. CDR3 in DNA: TGTGCCAGCAGGATCTCCTACGAGCAGTACTTC.

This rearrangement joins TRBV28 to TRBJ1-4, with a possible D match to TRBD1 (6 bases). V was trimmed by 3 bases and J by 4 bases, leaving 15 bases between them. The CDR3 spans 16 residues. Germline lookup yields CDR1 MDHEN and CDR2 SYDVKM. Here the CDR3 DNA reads TGTGCCAGCAGTTTGCGGGGGGCGCGTGGTAATGAAAAACTGTTTTTT. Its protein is CASSLRGARGNEKLFF.

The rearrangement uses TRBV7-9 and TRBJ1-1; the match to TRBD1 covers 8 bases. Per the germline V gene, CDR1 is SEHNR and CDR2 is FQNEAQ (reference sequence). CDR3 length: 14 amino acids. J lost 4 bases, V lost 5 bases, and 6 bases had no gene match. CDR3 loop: CASSVGQGSTEAFF. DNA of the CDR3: TGTGCCAGCAGCGTCGGACAGGGTAGCACTGAAGCTTTCTTT. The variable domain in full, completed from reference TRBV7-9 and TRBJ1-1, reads DTGVSQNPRHKITKRGQNVTFRCDPISEHNRLYWYRQTLGQGPEFLTYFQNEAQLEKSRLLSDRFSAERPKGSFSTLEIQRTEQGDSAMYLCASSVGQGSTEAFFGQGTRLTVV.

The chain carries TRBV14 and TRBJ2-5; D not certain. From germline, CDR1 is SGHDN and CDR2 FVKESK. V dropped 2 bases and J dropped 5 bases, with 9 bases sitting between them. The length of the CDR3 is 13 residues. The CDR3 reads CASSQWAGETQYF. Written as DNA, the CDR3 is TGTGCCAGCAGCCAATGGGCCGGGGAGACCCAGTACTTC.

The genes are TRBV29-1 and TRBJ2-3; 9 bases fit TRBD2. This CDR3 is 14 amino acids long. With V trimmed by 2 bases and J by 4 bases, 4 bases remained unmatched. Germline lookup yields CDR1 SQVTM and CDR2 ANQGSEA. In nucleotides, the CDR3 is TGCAGCGTTGAAAGCGGGGGGCCCCCAGATACGCAGTATTTT. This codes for CSVESGGPPDTQYF.

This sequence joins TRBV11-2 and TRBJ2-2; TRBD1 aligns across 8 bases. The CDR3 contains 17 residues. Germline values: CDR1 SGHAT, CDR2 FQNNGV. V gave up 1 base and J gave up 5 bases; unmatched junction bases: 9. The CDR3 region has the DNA TGTGCCAGCAGCTTAGTTGTAGGGACAGGAGTAACCGGGGAGCTGTTTTTT. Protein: CASSLVVGTGVTGELFF.

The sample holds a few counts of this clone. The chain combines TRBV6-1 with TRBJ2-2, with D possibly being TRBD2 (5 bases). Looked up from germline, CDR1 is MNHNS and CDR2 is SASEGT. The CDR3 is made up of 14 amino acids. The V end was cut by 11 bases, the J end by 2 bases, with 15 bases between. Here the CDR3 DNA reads TGTGCCGCGAGGAGGACGGGAAACACCGGGGAGCTGTTTTTT. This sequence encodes CAARRTGNTGELFF.

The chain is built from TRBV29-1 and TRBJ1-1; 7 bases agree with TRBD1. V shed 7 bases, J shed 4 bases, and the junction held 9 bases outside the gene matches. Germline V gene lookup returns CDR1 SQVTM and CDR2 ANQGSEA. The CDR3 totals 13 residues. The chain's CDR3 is CSALRGLGTEAFF. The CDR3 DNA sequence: TGCAGCGCTCTTAGGGGGCTTGGCACTGAAGCTTTCTTT.

The CDR3 region is CASSSRQGGYNEQFF. The CDR3 coding sequence is TGTGCCAGTAGTTCCCGACAGGGGGGATACAATGAGCAGTTCTTC. The V call is TRBV19, the J call TRBJ2-1; the match to TRBD1 covers 9 bases. V shed 5 bases, J shed 4 bases, and the junction held 6 bases outside the gene matches. Germline CDR1 and CDR2: LNHDA and SQIVND (reference sequence). CDR3 size: 15 residues. The full variable domain, its missing parts supplied by reference TRBV19 and TRBJ2-1, is DGGITQSPKYLFRKEGQNVTLSCEQNLNHDAMYWYRQDPGQGLRLIYYSQIVNDFQKGDIAEGYSVSREKKESFPLTVTSAQKNPTAFYLCASSSRQGGYNEQFFGPGTRLTVL.